The sequence of this T cell receptor (beta chain) was determined in a study of CD8+ T cells in alopecia areata. Extracted RNA was reverse transcribed into cDNA, the sequencing template. Generated by immunoSEQ multiplex PCR, the TCRdb table keeps only in-frame clones and is missing some. The sample includes about 110,000 clones, 45% to 70% seen only once; the top ten take roughly 19%. The CDR3 covers 16 residues. With V trimmed by 0 bases and J by 5 bases, 11 bases remained unmatched. Germline V gene data show CDR1 as GTSNPN and CDR2 as SVGIG (reference sequence). This sequence joins TRBV30 and TRBJ2-5; 8 bases align to TRBD2. The TCR was taken from a human donor in good health. What was sequenced was CD8+ T cells sorted from blood. The CDR3 loop reads CAWSVTLRGVGETQYF. The CDR3 DNA reads TGTGCCTGGAGTGTAACTTTGCGGGGGGTCGGGGAGACCCAGTACTTC.